This T cell receptor (beta chain) was sequenced during a study of CD8 T cells in Susac syndrome. RNA totalling roughly 0.45 to 1 ug underwent reverse transcription with random hexamers. It was immunoSEQ multiplex PCR that amplified TCR beta CDR3 across 54 Vbeta and 13 Jbeta. One entry per CDR3 protein, called by TCRdb with MiXCR from the immunoSEQ multiplex PCR reads. The sample includes some 150,000 distinct CDR3 sequences, 85% to 95% seen only once; the top ten take 0.21%. High-throughput TCR beta sequencing covered peripheral CD8+ and CD4+ T cells. The multiple sclerosis control group consisted of treatment-naive patients whose relapsing-remitting disease, which was either stable or active, fulfilled revised McDonald criteria. Bulk CD8+ and CD4+ cells came from magnetic negative isolation; CD8+ TEMRA by FACS. The CDR3 spans 14 residues. The trim removed 8 bases at V and 6 bases at J, leaving 9 bases unmatched. Germline loops: CDR1 WSHSY, CDR2 SAAADI.

The source is a human donor with multiple sclerosis. Specimen: CD8+ T cells from PBMCs. The chain employs TRBV10-2 and TRBJ1-5; 8 nucleotides line up with TRBD1. CDR3 region: CASRSGQEGQPQHF. CDR3 sequence (DNA): TGCGCCAGCCGGTCGGGACAGGAGGGTCAGCCCCAGCATTTT.